In this sample, the clone carrying this T cell receptor beta chain turned up many times. For TCRbeta, the library was prepared with unique molecular identifiers. Via MiXCR, TCRdb re-called the PCR reads, giving one row per CDR3 protein. The sample consists of hundreds of thousands of distinct CDR3 sequences, under 13% of them appearing once. This sample stems from a study of T-cell reconstitution after alpha-beta-depleted transplantation in children. The CDR3 runs 16 residues. Germline V CDR1 and CDR2: DFQATT, SNEGSKA (reference sequence). V lost 3 bases to trimming and J lost 0 bases, with 17 bases between them.

The TCR was taken from a child less than two years old with acute myeloid leukemia, due to receive a stem cell transplant. The J gene is TRBJ1-1, the V gene TRBV20-1; possibly TRBD1 for D (5 bases). Sequenced material: PBMCs, taken before TCRalphabeta/CD19-depleted stem cell transplant. CDR3 sequence reads: CSARRGSPTVNTEAFF. CDR3 nucleotides: TGCAGTGCTAGGAGGGGCAGTCCGACCGTGAACACTGAAGCTTTCTTT.